Below, one T cell receptor delta chain is given with its context. Its antigen is not yet known. The amino acid sequence in TCRdb belongs to a much larger clone and departs from this DNA's translation at residue 10, likely a sequencing read error; the sequence shown is translated from the DNA. The CDR3 holds 23 amino acids from the cysteine to the phenylalanine. Solely the CDR3 DNA is kept, with 69 bases framed from the first base. In the germline V gene, CDR1 corresponds to GEAIGNYY and CDR2 to EKD. Trimming removed 0 bases from V and 0 bases from J; the gene matches leave 22 bases unexplained. The sample is drawn from a study of γδ T cells in repeated Plasmodium falciparum infection (dated by TCRdb to about 2021). About the study as a whole: The natural-infection arm enrolled Malian children exposed to intense seasonal malaria transmission, compared against age and gender matched Australian children. Roughly 5 malaria-naive U.S. adults underwent four controlled human malaria infections by bites from P. falciparum NF54-infected Anopheles stephensi mosquitoes over approximately 640 days. Controlled-infection subjects were sampled at baseline, immediately before selected infections, and 21 days after each infection. Malian gammadelta TCR repertoires were analysed cross-sectionally in periods with no transmission and longitudinally across episodes of acute febrile malaria. The study examined how repeated Plasmodium falciparum infection shapes the human gammadelta T cell repertoire, using natural infection in Mali and controlled human malaria infection. Results the study describes overall, beyond this receptor: Across time and infection, the Vgamma9/Vdelta2+ TCR repertoires showed a highly stable polyclonal makeup, with many TCRgamma sequences overlapping between individuals. Generalizability was limited because the Malian cohort was drawn from a small rural village of predominantly one ethnic group. Compared with the repertoires of Australian children, the Vdelta2-negative gammadelta TCR repertoires of Malian children appeared more clonally expanded, less diverse and less shared. In Vdelta2-negative gammadelta TCR repertoires, which were largely Vdelta1+, repeated controlled infections appeared to drive waves of new clonotype selection. The controlled-infection cohort was small, limiting analysis of inter-individual variability in gammadelta T cell responses.

Libraries came from multiplex PCR. The data were produced on an Illumina MiSeq. Each sorted gammadelta T cell sample was sequenced for both the TCR gamma (TRG) and TCR delta (TRD) chains. Per the authors' processing: Repertoire analyses included clonotype tree plots, accumulated frequency of the top 20 clonotypes, diversity index (DI) and D75 metrics. TCRdb reanalyzed the public reads with the CATT caller, and identical DNA sequences were merged afterwards. What appears here as the V and J calls and clone size reflects TCRdb's work, not the paper's. In this sample the table shows 50,000 to 55,000 delta-chain clones, roughly 2% of which occur a single time. Jointly, the top ten make up roughly 25% of the sample. For bulk TCR repertoire analysis, Vgamma9/Vdelta2+ and Vdelta2-negative gammadelta T cell populations were flow-sorted out of peripheral blood mononuclear cells.

The sample comprised gamma-delta T cells from blood. The chain uses TRDV2 and TRDJ1; 12 of the junction bases match TRDD3. Since TCRdb gives no J gene, matching the DNA to germline was used here to assign it. The source of this sequence is a pool of human donors (malaria-infected and uninfected, not separated). The bases are TGTGCCTGTGACACCGTAAAAGGTCAGATGCTGGGGGATACGGACAGGTACACCGATAAACTCATCTTT. This gives the protein CACDTVKGQMLGDTDRYTDKLIF.